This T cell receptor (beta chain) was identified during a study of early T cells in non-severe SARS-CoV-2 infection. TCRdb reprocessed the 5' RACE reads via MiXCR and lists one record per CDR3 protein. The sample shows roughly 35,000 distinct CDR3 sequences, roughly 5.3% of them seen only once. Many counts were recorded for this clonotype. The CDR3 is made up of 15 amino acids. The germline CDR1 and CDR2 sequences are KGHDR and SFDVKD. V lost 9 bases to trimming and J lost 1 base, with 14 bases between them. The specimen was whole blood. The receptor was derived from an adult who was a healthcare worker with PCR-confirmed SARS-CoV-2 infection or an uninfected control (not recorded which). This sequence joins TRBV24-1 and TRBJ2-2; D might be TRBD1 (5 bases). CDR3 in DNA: TGTGCCACCTCGGACACCCGAAAGAACACCGGGGAGCTGTTTTTT. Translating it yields CATSDTRKNTGELFF.